This T cell receptor (beta chain) was obtained from a study of graft-versus-host responses after intestinal transplantation. In the study overall: Each transplant was multivisceral, liver-intestinal, or isolated intestinal. All recipients were given anti-thymocyte globulin induction, and tacrolimus and steroids were then administered for 3 to 4 years. Notes on the study in general: GvH clones were found in recipient marrow; some appeared first in ileum or blood.

Lymphocytes from graft epithelium and lamina propria were isolated. This clone came up a few times. What it binds is unknown. Germline loops: CDR1 SGHRS, CDR2 YFSETQ. Germline trimming cut 5 bases from V and 0 bases from J; bases unmatched to any gene: 7. The CDR3 length is 15 residues. Sequencing was performed with immunoSEQ multiplex PCR; in TCRdb, only in-frame clones are kept and a portion is missing. The data show about 8,400 clones, around 67% seen once. The sample consisted of ileum tissue, taken around 530 days after intestinal transplant. The clonotype was recovered from a human patient who received an intestinal transplant, so some T cells may come from the graft donor. The genes are TRBV5-1 and TRBJ1-1; 7 positions match TRBD1. The CDR3 coding sequence is TGCGCCAGCAGAGGACAGGAAGTTTTGAACACTGAAGCTTTCTTT. Translated, it gives CASRGQEVLNTEAFF.